The T cell receptor beta chain described here comes from a study of breast tumors, draining lymph nodes, adjacent tissues (TCRdb year 2016). For context, the study as a whole: TCR beta repertoires were compared across tumor, adjacent nontumor tissue and axillary lymph nodes obtained from breast cancer patients. The study aimed to assess the relationships and possible T-cell exchange between tumor, surrounding tissue and draining lymph node repertoires in human breast cancer. Findings and caveats that apply to the study as a whole: Tumor and nontumor tissue repertoires were found to be significantly more similar in luminal-like than in basal-like breast cancer. T-cell repertoire diversity in tumors was found to be lower than in lymph nodes but higher than in nontumor tissue, and preferential V and J gene usage was observed. The data were considered consistent with most tumor T cells being derived from the lymph node and subsequently expanding within tumor tissue. The conclusion that tumor T cells originate in lymph nodes was framed as consistent with a hypothesis rather than directly demonstrated.

Lymph node samples were obtained from the axillary draining lymph nodes of breast cancer patients. This clonotype was recorded at least ten times. Its antigen is still unknown. Base qualities are not provided; no much larger clone lies one nucleotide away. Counted from cysteine to phenylalanine, this CDR3 has 15 amino acids. The CDR3 DNA has 45 bases and is translated from base 1. V loses 7 bases at its end and J loses 2 bases; junction bases beyond the gene matches: 11. The germline V gene yields SQVTM for CDR1 and ANQGSEA for CDR2. For sequencing, an Illumina HiSeq 2000 was employed. Multiplex PCR amplification was used to generate the TCR beta chain libraries. The amplified TCR beta chain products were analyzed by high-throughput sequencing. TCRdb's own reprocessing of the public reads used fastp at Q25 and MiXCR and kept productive beta chains. Each record represents a unique CDR3 protein, reported with the most common genes and DNA among its rows. This sample comprises approximately 130,000 distinct CDR3 sequences, about 20% of them detected only once. About 2.6% of the sample is held by the ten biggest clonotypes.

Recombination joined TRBV29-1 with TRBJ2-1; 7 central bases correspond to TRBD2. The sequence came from a female donor with breast cancer. Some clones in this sample may be carry-over from other donors' samples. Sequenced sample: axillary lymph node tissue. The nucleotides are TGCAGCGCCAGATTTGGGGGAGGGACCTACAATGAGCAGTTCTTC. This translates into CSARFGGGTYNEQFF.